These 30 T cell receptor beta chains share one sample of origin, sequenced in a study of T cells in Graves' hyperthyroidism and ophthalmopathy. The TCR beta CDR3 regions underwent amplification using RNA transcripts as the source. When the TCR CDR3 underwent first-round RT-PCR, the HTBI primer set was used. Each CDR3 protein gets one entry after TCRdb re-called the multiplex PCR reads with MiXCR. The table includes around 760,000 distinct CDR3 sequences, about 35% detected once. Sequences were obtained from blood. The origin of the receptors is a woman in her thirties or forties with Graves' hyperthyroidism.

The rearrangement joins TRBV20-1 to TRBJ1-2, with D unclear. The germline CDR1 and CDR2 sequences are DFQATT and SNEGSKA (reference sequence). The CDR3 has 16 amino acids. With 3 bases removed from V and 0 bases from J, the gap between germline ends came to 17 bases. CDR3 sequence (DNA): TGCAGTGCTAGTTCCTTAGGCAGTACCACTAACTATGGCTACACCTTC. Its protein product is CSASSLGSTTNYGYTF.

This chain joins TRBV7-2 and TRBJ2-5, with 12 bases that match TRBD1. Germline V gene data show CDR1 as SGHTA and CDR2 as FQGNSA. The CDR3 runs to 15 residues. J was trimmed by 4 bases and V by 6 bases; bases with no gene match: 6. CDR3: CASRWDRGRGETQYF. DNA of the CDR3: TGTGCCAGCAGGTGGGACAGGGGGCGGGGAGAGACCCAGTACTTC.

This clonotype was counted many times. This sequence joins TRBV6-5 and TRBJ1-5, with a tentative D call TRBD1 (6 bases). Between the trimmed V and J ends, which lost 5 bases and 2 bases, there was a span of 13 bases. Looked up from germline, CDR1 is MNHEY and CDR2 is SVGAGI. This CDR3 region has 15 residues. CDR3 amino acids: CASSEGDWGNQPQHF. The CDR3, as DNA: TGTGCCAGCAGTGAGGGGGATTGGGGCAATCAGCCCCAGCATTTT.

The gene calls are TRBV9 and TRBJ2-4; D perhaps matches TRBD1 (5 bases). CDR1 is SGDLS and CDR2 is YYNGEE in the germline V gene. Deletions cut 0 bases from V and 0 bases from J, with 19 bases between. This CDR3 is built from 19 residues. CDR3 region: CASSVDRQDKFTAKNIQYF. The CDR3 DNA reads TGTGCCAGCAGCGTAGATCGCCAGGACAAATTCACAGCCAAAAACATTCAGTACTTC.

This clonotype was seen ten or more times. One junction end does not reproduce the germline sequence, and a read error may be involved. The CDR3 is CASSAMGLHDGYTF. In nucleotides, the CDR3 is TGTGCCAGCAGTGCGATGGGACTGCATGATGGCTACACCTTC. This chain links TRBV10-3 with TRBJ1-2, with a tentative D call TRBD1 (5 bases). Per germline, CDR1 ENHRY and CDR2 SYGVKD. The CDR3 totals 14 residues.

This clonotype was detected a few times. J is TRBJ2-2 and V is TRBV24-1, with TRBD1 as a possible D gene (6 bases). This CDR3 spans 17 amino acids. Deletions cut 5 bases from V and 3 bases from J, with 18 bases between. Germline values: CDR1 KGHDR, CDR2 SFDVKD. The CDR3 sequence is CATSGPSQGLDTGELFF. CDR3 sequence (DNA): TGTGCCACCAGTGGTCCATCACAGGGATTGGACACCGGGGAGCTGTTTTTT.

V is TRBV29-1 and J is TRBJ1-2, with unresolved D. The CDR3 has 13 amino acids. In germline, CDR1 is SQVTM, CDR2 ANQGSEA. Trimming removed 5 bases at V and 11 bases at J, with 21 bases between. The CDR3 DNA follows: TGCAGCGTTCTACTAGCGGGAGTATTTGGGTACACCTTC. Amino acids: CSVLLAGVFGYTF.

In this sample, this clonotype turned up many times. The chain recombines TRBV7-2 with TRBJ1-4, with a tentative D call TRBD1 (5 bases). V dropped 0 bases and J dropped 4 bases, with 15 bases sitting between them. The CDR3 is 17 amino acids. Germline V lookup: CDR1 SGHTA, CDR2 FQGNSA. The DNA of the CDR3 is TGTGCCAGCAGCTTAGCGAGGCAGGGTGGTTTTAATGAAAAACTGTTTTTT. This gives the protein CASSLARQGGFNEKLFF. Complete variable domain (other parts from reference TRBV7-2 and TRBJ1-4): GAGVSQSPSNKVTEKGKDVELRCDPISGHTALYWYRQSLGQGLEFLIYFQGNSAPDKSGLPSDRFSAERTGGSVSTLTIQRTQQEDSAVYLCASSLARQGGFNEKLFFGSGTQLSVL.

The V gene is TRBV14, the J gene TRBJ2-7; 14 bases line up with TRBD2. Germline V lookup: CDR1 SGHDN, CDR2 FVKESK. The CDR3 totals 19 residues. After removal of 8 bases from V and 3 bases from J, the junction contained 18 bases not matched to a gene. Written as DNA, the CDR3 is TGTGCCAGCTCACAACTTACCGGGACTAGCGGGAGTAATGTCTACGAGCAGTACTTC. It specifies CASSQLTGTSGSNVYEQYF.

The chain employs TRBV6-5 and TRBJ2-7; no reliable D call. CDR1 and CDR2 from the germline V gene are MNHEY and SVGAGI. There are 14 residues in the CDR3. V was pared by 0 bases and J by 1 base, with 7 bases between. Here the CDR3 DNA reads TGTGCCAGCAGTTACTCGGGCGGTTCCTACGAGCAGTACTTC. Residues: CASSYSGGSYEQYF.

This clonotype has more than one count but fewer than ten. The V and J genes are TRBV5-1 and TRBJ1-2; possibly TRBD1 for D (6 bases). Looked up from germline, CDR1 is SGHRS and CDR2 is YFSETQ. Trimming took off 7 bases at V and 7 bases at J, with 14 bases between the two ends. The CDR3 has 12 amino acids. Written as DNA, the CDR3 is TGCGCCAGCGGCCGGGACATTTCTGGCTACACCTTC. Protein: CASGRDISGYTF.

This clonotype was seen repeatedly, ten times or more. The rearrangement uses TRBV10-3 and TRBJ1-5; D is undetermined. V was shortened by 6 bases and J by 5 bases, with 11 bases between the two germline ends. Germline V gives CDR1 ENHRY, CDR2 SYGVKD. The CDR3 totals 13 residues. CDR3 in DNA: TGTGCCATCAGGAAGGCCACCGATCAGCCCCAGCATTTT. Encoded protein: CAIRKATDQPQHF.

This clonotype showed up just a few times. The J gene is TRBJ1-4, the V gene TRBV29-1; 7 bases line up with TRBD1. The CDR3 totals 13 residues. V dropped 7 bases and J dropped 7; count of bases not matched to a gene: 9. From germline, CDR1 is SQVTM and CDR2 ANQGSEA. The DNA for the CDR3 is TGCAGCGCCCAGACAGGGAGGGGTGAAAAACTGTTTTTT. Its translation: CSAQTGRGEKLFF.

This rearrangement joins TRBV5-1 to TRBJ1-1, with D perhaps matching TRBD1 (6 bases). Germline V gene lookup returns CDR1 SGHRS and CDR2 YFSETQ. The CDR3 extends over 15 amino acids. Trimming cost V 4 bases and J 6 bases, with 19 bases left between them. CDR3 sequence (DNA): TGCGCCAGCAGCCCGTACACAGGGAATTTCGCTGAAGCTTTCTTT. Translated, it gives CASSPYTGNFAEAFF. The variable domain in full, with the rest retrieved from reference TRBV5-1 and TRBJ1-1, is KAGVTQTPRYLIKTRGQQVTLSCSPISGHRSVSWYQQTPGQGLQFLFEYFSETQRNKGNFPGRFSGRQFSNSRSEMNVSTLELGDSALYLCASSPYTGNFAEAFFGQGTRLTVV.

The chain is built from TRBV4-1 and TRBJ2-7; TRBD2 might be the D (7 bases). V dropped 1 base and J dropped 5 bases, with 15 bases sitting between them. The CDR3 consists of 15 residues. CDR1 and CDR2 (germline): MGHRA, YSYEKL. CDR3 protein: CASSQVTGGRDEQYF. Written as DNA, the CDR3 is TGCGCCAGCAGCCAAGTGACGGGGGGCCGGGACGAGCAGTACTTC.

A note on this clonotype: A read error may explain this, as a much larger clone is one base away. The chain carries TRBV2 and TRBJ1-1; D not certain. This CDR3 contains 14 residues. Germline V lookup: CDR1 SNHLY, CDR2 FYNNEI. CDR3 nucleotide sequence: TGTGCCAGCAATGAAGTGGGTTTGAACACTGAAGCTTTCTTT. Amino acid sequence: CASNEVGLNTEAFF. Full variable domain (outside the CDR3, taken from reference TRBV2 and TRBJ1-1): EPEVTQTPSHQVTQMGQEVILRCVPISNHLYFYWYRQILGQKVEFLVSFYNNEISEKSEIFDDQFSVERPDGSNFTLKIRSTKLEDSAMYFCASNEVGLNTEAFFGQGTRLTVV.

V gene TRBV12-3 or TRBV12-4 combines with J gene TRBJ1-1; TRBD1 is a possible D gene (5 bases). The CDR3 has 12 amino acids. Trimming took 6 bases from V and 11 from J, leaving 16 bases between them. The CDR3 DNA reads TGTGCCAGCAGCCTTTTAGGGGTAGGCGCTTTCTTT. Residues: CASSLLGVGAFF.

The gene calls are TRBV19 and TRBJ1-1; TRBD1 might be the D (5 bases). Germline assignment: CDR1 LNHDA and CDR2 SQIVND (reference sequence). Trimming stripped 5 bases from V and 6 bases from J, with 19 bases between. The CDR3 spans 15 residues. This CDR3 is CASSVGLPGDSEAFF. The CDR3 nucleotides read TGTGCCAGTAGTGTCGGACTGCCTGGGGACTCTGAAGCTTTCTTT.

The J gene is TRBJ2-5, the V gene TRBV11-2; 7 bases align to TRBD2. There are 13 residues in the CDR3. Germline loops: CDR1 SGHAT, CDR2 FQNNGV. The V gene end was trimmed by 5 bases and the J gene end by 7 bases; junction bases not matched to a gene: 7. The CDR3 spells CASSRGSTATQYF. Written as DNA, the CDR3 is TGTGCCAGCAGCCGCGGGAGTACGGCGACCCAGTACTTC.

This clonotype has at least ten counts. The V call is TRBV19, the J call TRBJ2-5; D gene unclear. V lost 4 bases and J 5 bases, leaving 8 bases between the germline ends. This CDR3 comprises 12 residues. Germline V lookup: CDR1 LNHDA, CDR2 SQIVND (reference sequence). The CDR3 region has the DNA TGTGCCAGTAGTAATTGGTGGGAGACCCAGTACTTC. Translated, it gives CASSNWWETQYF.

This sequence joins TRBV20-1 and TRBJ2-2, with D tentatively TRBD1 or TRBD2 (6 bases each). The V end was cut by 6 bases, the J end by 4 bases, with 18 bases between. The CDR3 loop spans 15 amino acids. Germline assignment: CDR1 DFQATT and CDR2 SNEGSKA (reference sequence). Here the CDR3 DNA reads TGCAGTGCCCCGAGGGGGGAAGGAGGCACCGGGGAGCTGTTTTTT. It yields the protein CSAPRGEGGTGELFF.

This clonotype came up a few times. The rearrangement links TRBV6-2 or TRBV6-3 to TRBJ1-2; no reliable D call. V lost 2 bases to trimming and J lost 8 bases, with 15 bases between them. The CDR3 runs to 14 residues. Germline V lookup: CDR1 MNHEY, CDR2 SVGEGT. DNA of the CDR3: TGTGCCAGCAGTTACCCGCCCGGACCGCCCGGCTACACCTTC. Translated, it gives CASSYPPGPPGYTF.

The table lists this clonotype with a count of one. A read error may account for a junction end that differs from germline. The chain couples TRBV11-2 to TRBJ2-7; 8 positions match TRBD2. The germline CDR1 and CDR2 sequences are SGHAT and FQNNGV. The CDR3 is 15 amino acids. The CDR3 sequence is CASSAFREGHDEQHF. CDR3 nucleotides: TGTGCCAGCAGCGCCTTTCGGGAGGGGCACGATGAGCAGCACTTC.

This clonotype was recorded many times. The chain employs TRBV2 and TRBJ1-1; the D is unclear. The CDR3 runs 14 residues. The germline V gene encodes CDR1 SNHLY and CDR2 FYNNEI. Trimming took 5 bases from V and 0 from J, leaving 10 bases between them. CDR3 sequence: CASSSQVLNTEAFF. The CDR3 DNA sequence: TGTGCCAGCAGTTCTCAGGTCCTGAACACTGAAGCTTTCTTT.

The V call is TRBV7-6, the J call TRBJ2-5; 9 nucleotides line up with TRBD1. The CDR3 covers 14 residues. The J segment lost 7 bases and the V segment lost 4 bases, leaving 7 bases of the junction unmatched. Germline V gives CDR1 SGHVS, CDR2 FNYEAQ. Here the CDR3 reads CASSSDRGSVTQYF. The CDR3 bases are TGTGCCAGCAGCTCTGACAGGGGGTCCGTGACCCAGTACTTC.

The table lists this clonotype with many counts. The J gene is TRBJ2-7, the V gene TRBV29-1; TRBD1 matches at 10 bases. The trim removed 4 bases at V and 9 bases at J, leaving 30 bases unmatched. The CDR3 is 20 residues long. Germline CDR1 is SQVTM and CDR2 is ANQGSEA. The CDR3 protein is CSVGSPGQGWDTRTRNGQYF. The CDR3 DNA sequence: TGCAGCGTTGGCTCCCCGGGACAGGGGTGGGACACACGCACGCGAAATGGGCAGTACTTC.

The chain recombines TRBV6-5 with TRBJ1-3, with TRBD1 identical over 8 bases. Germline loops: CDR1 MNHEY, CDR2 SVGAGI. There are 19 residues in the CDR3. With V trimmed by 4 bases and J by 4 bases, 18 bases remained unmatched. The CDR3 sequence is CASSSTPKTGDGAGNTIYF. CDR3 nucleotides: TGTGCCAGCAGTTCCACCCCGAAGACAGGGGACGGAGCAGGAAACACCATATATTTT.

The V and J genes are TRBV19 and TRBJ2-7, with 9 bases lining up with TRBD1. Germline CDR1 LNHDA, CDR2 SQIVND (reference sequence). This CDR3 has 14 amino acids. J lost 2 bases, V lost 6 bases, and 5 bases had no gene match. This CDR3 reads CASRRQGETYEQYF. The CDR3, as DNA: TGTGCCAGTAGAAGACAGGGGGAGACCTACGAGCAGTACTTC.

This chain joins TRBV7-3 and TRBJ1-2; 7 positions agree with TRBD1. With 3 bases clipped from V and 9 bases from J, the junction kept 7 bases outside the gene matches. This CDR3 comprises 13 residues. Germline V CDR1 and CDR2: SGHTA, FQGTGA. CDR3 coding DNA: TGTGCCAGCAGCTTCGACAGGGATGTTAGCTACACCTTC. This sequence encodes CASSFDRDVSYTF.

This clonotype was recorded many times. The CDR3 bases are TGTGCCAGCTACAGGGGTCGGCGCAGAGAGACCCAGTACTTC. Translated: CASYRGRRRETQYF. The chain joins TRBV2 to TRBJ2-5; 7 bases are shared with TRBD1. CDR3 size: 14 residues. V was pared by 8 bases and J by 4 bases, with 10 bases of the junction left unmatched. Germline V lookup: CDR1 SNHLY, CDR2 FYNNEI.